Below, 32 T cell receptor beta chains from the same sample are listed, as sequenced in a study of blood T cell repertoires in COVID-19 (dated by TCRdb to the early 2020s). The protocol used for the library was the immunoSEQ multiplex PCR assay. This immuneACCESS table, as held by TCRdb, lists in-frame sequences with V and J called but not all clones. Of the missing ones, under half trace to an unresolved V gene in checked studies; the others have no known cause. Recorded for this sample are approximately 75,000 clones; over 80% of them occurred a single time. Of the sample, 15% to 20% is held by the ten largest clones. The sequenced sample was peripheral blood. The receptors derive from an elderly woman with acute or convalescent COVID-19.

This rearrangement joins TRBV25-1 to TRBJ2-2; 8 bases fit TRBD1. J gave up 5 bases and V 8 bases, and 16 bases lay outside the gene matches. Germline V lookup: CDR1 MGHDK, CDR2 SYGVNS. This CDR3 spans 17 amino acids. This CDR3 reads CASLGVAGGVGTGELFF. CDR3 in DNA: TGTGCCAGCCTGGGCGTGGCAGGGGGCGTAGGGACCGGGGAGCTGTTTTTT.

V gene TRBV4-2 combines with J gene TRBJ2-2; no firm D call. This CDR3 comprises 15 residues. The V gene's germline CDR1 is LGHNA and CDR2 YNFKEQ. V lost 3 bases to trimming and J lost 1 base, with 9 bases between them. CDR3 sequence reads: CASSHSTENTGELFF. In DNA, the CDR3 is TGTGCCAGCAGCCATTCTACAGAGAACACCGGGGAGCTGTTTTTT.

The chain couples TRBV6-6 to TRBJ2-3; D is ambiguous. CDR1 and CDR2 (germline): MNHNY, SVGAGI (reference sequence). V lost 3 bases and J 2 bases, leaving 9 bases between the germline ends. This CDR3 comprises 14 residues. CDR3: CASSYSQHTDTQYF. CDR3 bases: TGTGCCAGCAGTTATTCTCAACACACAGATACGCAGTATTTT.

The genes are TRBV6-1 and TRBJ2-3; 10 bases are shared with TRBD2. V lost 3 bases to trimming and J lost 1 base; unmatched junction nucleotides: 10. CDR1 is MNHNS and CDR2 is SASEGT in the germline V gene. The CDR3 has 18 residues. The CDR3 DNA is TGTGCCAGCAGTGAGGGGCTAGCGGGAGTTGGAGGCACAGATACGCAGTATTTT. It specifies CASSEGLAGVGGTDTQYF.

This chain joins TRBV30 and TRBJ1-4; D is uncertain. The CDR3 runs 12 residues. The germline gives CDR1 GTSNPN, CDR2 SVGIG (reference sequence). Trimming shortened V by 0 bases and J by 10 bases, and 9 bases separated the two germline ends. CDR3 residues: CAWSVRGGKLFF. In DNA form, the CDR3 reads TGTGCCTGGAGTGTACGGGGTGGAAAACTGTTTTTT.

The gene calls are TRBV19 and TRBJ1-5; 7 nucleotides agree with TRBD1. CDR1 and CDR2 from the germline V gene are LNHDA and SQIVND (reference sequence). The CDR3 runs to 15 residues. Losses at the gene ends were 1 base for V and 4 bases for J; bases not matched to a gene: 4. CDR3 DNA sequence: TGTGCCAGTAGTATAGGGGGGACAGTAAATCAGCCCCAGCATTTT. It translates to CASSIGGTVNQPQHF.

This clone was recorded once. The chain recombines TRBV11-3 with TRBJ2-1, with TRBD2 as a possible D gene (6 bases). This CDR3 contains 16 residues. V was pared by 5 bases and J by 6 bases, with 20 bases between. The V gene's germline CDR1 is SGHNT and CDR2 YENEEA. Here the CDR3 reads CASSRATGEVGNEQFF. For the CDR3, the DNA is TGTGCCAGCAGCCGGGCGACGGGAGAAGTTGGCAATGAGCAGTTCTTC.

V is TRBV29-1 and J is TRBJ1-2, with D unresolved. The CDR3 length is 14 residues. CDR1 is SQVTM and CDR2 is ANQGSEA in the germline V gene. Trimming stripped 4 bases from V and 6 bases from J, with 18 bases between. The CDR3 bases are TGCAGCGTTGGGGGTATCGGGGTTCGGGATGGCTACACCTTC. Encoded protein: CSVGGIGVRDGYTF.

V and J are TRBV3-1 (or the pseudogene TRBV3-2) and TRBJ2-3; TRBD2 matches at 7 bases. J was trimmed by 1 base and V by 0 bases; bases with no gene match: 4. This CDR3 spans 16 amino acids. Germline V gene sequence: CDR1 LGHDT, CDR2 YNNKEL (reference sequence). CDR3 nucleotide sequence: TGTGCCAGCAGCCAAGATTTCGCGGGGGGCACAGATACGCAGTATTTT. Its translation is CASSQDFAGGTDTQYF.

With respect to this clone: The junction and the germline gene differ at one end; a read error may be behind it. The chain carries TRBV10-3 and TRBJ1-6; D remains unclear. CDR3 length equals 13 residues. The V gene's germline CDR1 is ENHRY and CDR2 SYGVKD. In DNA, the CDR3 is TGTGCCATCACTGACTCCTATAATTCACCCTTCCACTTT. Amino acid sequence: CAITDSYNSPFHF.

This clone turned up a few times. The rearrangement uses TRBV6-5 and TRBJ1-1; 7 bases are shared with TRBD1. J was trimmed by 3 bases and V by 5 bases; bases with no gene match: 3. CDR1 and CDR2 (germline): MNHEY, SVGAGI. The CDR3 extends over 13 amino acids. The CDR3 here is CASSNRGDTEAFF. CDR3 sequence (DNA): TGTGCCAGCAGTAACAGGGGCGACACTGAAGCTTTCTTT.

The genes are TRBV6-5 and TRBJ2-4; no definite D call. This CDR3 is 15 amino acids long. V lost 3 bases to trimming and J lost 0 bases, with 9 bases between them. The V gene's germline CDR1 is MNHEY and CDR2 SVGAGI. The CDR3 is CASSYSSLAKNIQYF. The CDR3 region has the DNA TGTGCCAGCAGTTATTCCAGTCTAGCCAAAAACATTCAGTACTTC.

V usage is TRBV3-1 (or the pseudogene TRBV3-2) and J usage is TRBJ2-3; perhaps TRBD2 as D (5 bases). Trimming cost V 6 bases and J 2 bases, with 15 bases left between them. Germline values: CDR1 LGHDT, CDR2 YNNKEL (reference sequence). This CDR3 has 15 amino acids. The CDR3 DNA is TGTGCCAGCAGTCTCGAGGGCCGAGACACAGATACGCAGTATTTT. This codes for CASSLEGRDTDTQYF.

This clone has a count of ten or more. The chain has TRBV19 and TRBJ1-5; D call uncertain. Per germline, CDR1 LNHDA and CDR2 SQIVND (reference sequence). The CDR3 extends over 16 amino acids. V lost 3 bases, J lost 1 base, and 13 bases lay in between. The CDR3 DNA follows: TGTGCCAGTAGTATTAGGCCCGGCGGGAGCAATCAGCCCCAGCATTTT. Amino acid sequence: CASSIRPGGSNQPQHF. The full variable domain, its missing parts supplied by reference TRBV19 and TRBJ1-5, is DGGITQSPKYLFRKEGQNVTLSCEQNLNHDAMYWYRQDPGQGLRLIYYSQIVNDFQKGDIAEGYSVSREKKESFPLTVTSAQKNPTAFYLCASSIRPGGSNQPQHFGDGTRLSIL.

This chain links TRBV2 with TRBJ2-1, with 11 bases that match TRBD2. This CDR3 is built from 14 residues. The junction had 7 bases not matched to a gene; V was cut back by 6 bases and J by 9 bases. Germline CDR1 is SNHLY and CDR2 is FYNNEI. The CDR3 DNA is TGTGCCAGCAGCCTGACTAGCGGGGTAGGTGAGCAGTTCTTC. It encodes CASSLTSGVGEQFF. The whole variable domain, remainder taken from reference TRBV2 and TRBJ2-1, is EPEVTQTPSHQVTQMGQEVILRCVPISNHLYFYWYRQILGQKVEFLVSFYNNEISEKSEIFDDQFSVERPDGSNFTLKIRSTKLEDSAMYFCASSLTSGVGEQFFGPGTRLTVL.

This chain connects TRBV30 to TRBJ2-5; D perhaps matches TRBD2 (6 bases). The V and J ends lost 3 bases and 2 bases respectively, with 10 bases between them. CDR1 is GTSNPN, CDR2 SVGIG, per germline (reference sequence). This CDR3 spans 13 amino acids. The CDR3 DNA sequence: TGTGCCTGGAGGCGGGACGGACAAGAGACCCAGTACTTC. Encoded protein: CAWRRDGQETQYF. Filled out from reference TRBV30 and TRBJ2-5, the complete variable domain reads SQTIHQWPATLVQPVGSPLSLECTVEGTSNPNLYWYRQAAGRGLQLLFYSVGIGQISSEVPQNLSASRPQDRQFILSSKKLLLSDSGFYLCAWRRDGQETQYFGPGTRLLVL.

The V call is TRBV9, the J call TRBJ2-1; 10 nucleotides match TRBD2. The germline CDR1 and CDR2 sequences are SGDLS and YYNGEE. This CDR3 has 15 amino acids. The V gene end was trimmed by 0 bases and the J gene end by 7 bases; junction bases not matched to a gene: 4. DNA of the CDR3: TGTGCCAGCAGCGTAGAGCCTAGCGGGGGAAATGAGCAGTTCTTC. This sequence encodes CASSVEPSGGNEQFF.

This clone has only a few counts. The chain has TRBV5-6 and TRBJ2-7, with 8 bases that match TRBD1. V was clipped by 4 bases and J by 6 bases; unmatched bases: 6. The CDR3 sequence is 13 residues long. The germline V gene encodes CDR1 SGHDT and CDR2 YYEEEE. The CDR3 protein is CASSSRTGSEQYF. The CDR3 nucleotides are TGTGCCAGCAGCAGCAGGACAGGGAGCGAGCAGTACTTC.

The J gene is TRBJ2-3, the V gene TRBV7-9, with 8 bases lining up with TRBD2. V gave up 4 bases and J gave up 4 bases; unmatched junction bases: 4. Germline CDR1 SEHNR, CDR2 FQNEAQ (reference sequence). The CDR3 extends over 14 amino acids. The CDR3 nucleotides read TGTGCCAGCAGCTCGAGCGGGAGTTCAGATACGCAGTATTTT. Residues: CASSSSGSSDTQYF.

The chain carries TRBV6-5 and TRBJ1-5; tentative D call: TRBD1 (6 bases). Germline CDR1 is MNHEY and CDR2 is SVGAGI. Trimming stripped 4 bases from V and 1 base from J, with 11 bases between. This CDR3 has 15 amino acids. This CDR3 is CASSFSGTSNQPQHF. CDR3 coding DNA: TGTGCCAGCAGTTTCTCCGGGACAAGCAATCAGCCCCAGCATTTT.

The chain combines TRBV7-9 with TRBJ1-1; no definite D call. Trimming removed 0 bases from V and 4 bases from J, with 12 bases in between. Looked up from germline, CDR1 is SEHNR and CDR2 is FQNEAQ (reference sequence). The CDR3 covers 15 residues. CDR3 DNA sequence: TGTGCCAGCAGCTTAGCGGGCCAGGCGAGCACTGAAGCTTTCTTT. As protein: CASSLAGQASTEAFF. Based on the CDR3 plus reference TRBV7-9 and TRBJ1-1, the full variable domain is DTGVSQNPRHKITKRGQNVTFRCDPISEHNRLYWYRQTLGQGPEFLTYFQNEAQLEKSRLLSDRFSAERPKGSFSTLEIQRTEQGDSAMYLCASSLAGQASTEAFFGQGTRLTVV.

The rearrangement links TRBV11-2 to TRBJ2-1; 9 nucleotides match TRBD2. Germline CDR1 reads SGHAT; CDR2 reads FQNNGV. With 3 bases clipped from V and 4 bases from J, the junction kept 4 bases outside the gene matches. CDR3 length: 15 amino acids. The DNA of the CDR3 is TGTGCCAGCAGCTTGTCTAGCGGGGATTACAATGAGCAGTTCTTC. Residues: CASSLSSGDYNEQFF.

This chain connects TRBV10-3 to TRBJ2-5; D is possibly TRBD1 (5 bases). The CDR3 covers 14 residues. Germline V CDR1 and CDR2: ENHRY, SYGVKD. Trimming stripped 6 bases from V and 2 bases from J, with 13 bases between. The CDR3 region has the DNA TGTGCCATCAGACCGGACAAGTTGCAAGAGACCCAGTACTTC. It encodes CAIRPDKLQETQYF.

Only a few counts were recorded for this clone. The rearrangement links TRBV19 to TRBJ2-3, with 11 positions matching TRBD2. CDR1 is LNHDA, CDR2 SQIVND, per germline (reference sequence). The trim removed 8 bases at V and 3 bases at J, leaving 7 bases unmatched. The CDR3 length is 15 residues. The CDR3 coding sequence is TGTGCCAGTGGGGATAGCGGGAGGGTGACAGATACGCAGTATTTT. This gives the protein CASGDSGRVTDTQYF.

The rearrangement joins TRBV30 to TRBJ1-2; 8 nucleotides match TRBD1. J was trimmed by 2 bases and V by 3 bases; bases with no gene match: 2. This CDR3 spans 13 amino acids. Germline CDR1 and CDR2: GTSNPN and SVGIG (reference sequence). CDR3 sequence (DNA): TGTGCCTGGAGAGGGACAGGCAACTATGGCTACACCTTC. Amino acid sequence: CAWRGTGNYGYTF.

This chain connects TRBV7-2 to TRBJ2-7, with 10 bases fitting TRBD1. Germline assignment: CDR1 SGHTA and CDR2 FQGNSA. The CDR3 loop spans 14 amino acids. V was pared by 4 bases and J by 6 bases, with 6 bases of the junction left unmatched. This CDR3 reads CASSSDRGISEQYF. CDR3 nucleotide sequence: TGTGCCAGCAGCTCGGACAGGGGGATTTCCGAGCAGTACTTC. Full variable domain (outside the CDR3, taken from reference TRBV7-2 and TRBJ2-7): GAGVSQSPSNKVTEKGKDVELRCDPISGHTALYWYRQSLGQGLEFLIYFQGNSAPDKSGLPSDRFSAERTGGSVSTLTIQRTQQEDSAVYLCASSSDRGISEQYFGPGTRLTVT.

This sequence joins TRBV2 and TRBJ2-1, with TRBD2 matching 10 bases. The V gene's germline CDR1 is SNHLY and CDR2 FYNNEI. The CDR3 loop spans 15 amino acids. The junction had 9 bases not matched to a gene; V was cut back by 7 bases and J by 6 bases. The CDR3 loop reads CASNPRAGGPNEQFF. CDR3 coding DNA: TGTGCCAGCAACCCAAGAGCGGGAGGGCCCAATGAGCAGTTCTTC. The full variable domain, in which reference TRBV2 and TRBJ2-1 provide the parts outside the CDR3, is EPEVTQTPSHQVTQMGQEVILRCVPISNHLYFYWYRQILGQKVEFLVSFYNNEISEKSEIFDDQFSVERPDGSNFTLKIRSTKLEDSAMYFCASNPRAGGPNEQFFGPGTRLTVL.

The gene calls are TRBV4-2 and TRBJ1-6, with 8 bases lining up with TRBD1. Looked up from germline, CDR1 is LGHNA and CDR2 is YNFKEQ. V lost 0 bases and J lost 6; bases outside the gene matches: 4. The CDR3 extends over 16 amino acids. CDR3 residues: CASSQESGGTNSPLHF. CDR3 bases: TGTGCCAGCAGCCAAGAGTCAGGGGGCACTAATTCACCCCTCCACTTT.

This chain uses TRBV20-1 with TRBJ2-1; 11 bases are a match to TRBD2. The CDR3 contains 14 residues. Unmatched junction bases numbered 6, after V lost 3 bases and J lost 8 bases. Germline V lookup: CDR1 DFQATT, CDR2 SNEGSKA (reference sequence). The DNA of the CDR3 is TGCAGTGCTAGTGGGCTAGCGGGAGGCCATGAGCAGTTCTTC. As protein: CSASGLAGGHEQFF.

The V gene is TRBV6-5, the J gene TRBJ2-7; tentative D call: TRBD2 (5 bases). This CDR3 spans 13 amino acids. V was clipped by 7 bases and J by 2 bases, with 12 bases between them. Per germline, CDR1 MNHEY and CDR2 SVGAGI. The CDR3 DNA reads as TGTGCCAGCACCCACAGCGGCACCTACGAGCAGTACTTC. Its translation: CASTHSGTYEQYF.

This clone was observed a single time. The chain employs TRBV15 and TRBJ2-7, with TRBD1 matching over 7 bases. Germline V gives CDR1 LNHNV, CDR2 YYDKDF (reference sequence). Trimming took 3 bases from V and 4 from J; bases not matched to a gene: 6. CDR3 length: 14 amino acids. CDR3: CATSRDRWEYEQYF. CDR3 sequence (DNA): TGTGCCACCAGCAGGGACAGGTGGGAGTACGAGCAGTACTTC.

The chain links TRBV14 to TRBJ2-2, with TRBD2 matching over 7 bases. Germline CDR1 is SGHDN and CDR2 is FVKESK. Trimming removed 1 base from V and 5 bases from J; junction bases left unmatched: 7. The CDR3 consists of 16 residues. The CDR3 DNA is TGTGCCAGCAGCCAAGCCGGGGAGGGAATTACCGGGGAGCTGTTTTTT. Translation: CASSQAGEGITGELFF.